These T cell receptor beta chains were read from a single sample in a study of metastatic and nonmetastatic thyroid tumors. TCRdb reanalyzed the PCR reads via MiXCR. Seen here are some 27,000 clones, 20% to 25% observed once, and the top ten hold approximately 30%. The sequenced material came from blood. These receptor sequences come from a male donor with papillary thyroid cancer or a benign thyroid nodule (not recorded which). Some clones in this sample may be carry-over from other donors' samples. Both conserved end residues are part of each CDR3. A D gene is named only where the DNA matches it firmly. The size of a clone is reported for some rows only, either as once, few or many, or as a class for expanded clones.

D gene	clone size	V gene	J gene	CDR3 protein	CDR3 DNA
-	many	TRBV12-3/TRBV12-4	TRBJ2-1	CASRRENEQFF	TGTGCCAGCAGGAGGGAGAACGAGCAGTTCTTC
TRBD2	many	TRBV14	TRBJ2-7	CASSPGLAGYEQYF	TGTGCCAGCAGCCCGGGACTAGCAGGCTACGAGCAGTACTTC
-	many	TRBV10-3	TRBJ2-7	CAISRETGISYEQYF	TGTGCCATCAGCCGGGAGACGGGGATCTCCTACGAGCAGTACTTC
-	-	TRBV12-3/TRBV12-4	TRBJ2-1	CASSLRSPTGFIVSHSYNEQFF	TGTGCCAGCAGTCTTAGAAGTCCCACAGGGTTTATTGTATCACACTCCTACAATGAGCAGTTCTTC
-	-	TRBV9	TRBJ2-3	CASSQGDTQYF	TGTGCCAGCAGCCAGGGGGATACGCAGTATTTT
TRBD2	once	TRBV7-3	TRBJ2-2	CASSLTSGRYTGELFF	TGTGCCAGCAGCCTAACTAGCGGGCGGTACACCGGGGAGCTGTTTTTT
-	-	TRBV7-2	TRBJ2-7	CASSLAGTGYKQYF	TGTGCCAGCAGCTTGGCTGGGACTGGATACAAGCAGTACTTC
TRBD2	-	TRBV11-1	TRBJ2-7	CASSDSGGAIQQYF	TGTGCCAGCAGCGACAGCGGGGGGGCCATTCAGCAGTACTTC
-	many	TRBV12-3/TRBV12-4	TRBJ1-5	CASSPDANNQPQHF	TGTGCCAGCAGTCCGGACGCCAACAATCAGCCCCAGCATTTT
TRBD1	many	TRBV7-9	TRBJ1-2	CASSLVDRDNYGYTF	TGTGCCAGCAGCTTAGTAGACAGGGATAACTATGGCTACACCTTC
-	-	TRBV2	TRBJ2-7	CASRWAERVDDQYF	TGTGCCAGCAGGTGGGCGGAGAGGGTGGACGATCAGTACTTC
-	many	TRBV6-2/TRBV6-3	TRBJ2-1	CASSRIFNEQFF	TGTGCCAGCAGTCGTATCTTCAATGAGCAGTTCTTC
-	many	TRBV5-6	TRBJ2-3	CASSLVGRAEDTQYF	TGTGCCAGCAGCTTGGTAGGCAGGGCGGAAGATACGCAGTATTTT
TRBD1	many	TRBV6-2/TRBV6-3	TRBJ1-2	CASRGGQGTQGGGYTF	TGTGCCAGCAGGGGCGGACAGGGCACGCAAGGAGGTGGCTACACCTTC
-	many	TRBV18	TRBJ1-2	CASSPPAGTGYGYTF	TGTGCCAGCTCACCACCCGCGGGGACCGGGTATGGCTACACCTTC
-	many	TRBV7-3	TRBJ2-6	CASSLSGSGANVLTF	TGTGCCAGCAGCTTATCTGGCTCTGGGGCCAACGTCCTGACTTTC
TRBD1	many	TRBV5-1	TRBJ2-7	CASSPRDRGYEQYF	TGCGCCAGCAGCCCGCGGGACAGGGGGTACGAGCAGTACTTC
-	many	TRBV11-2	TRBJ2-1	CASSLEERLNNEQFF	TGTGCCAGCAGCTTAGAAGAGCGGTTAAACAATGAGCAGTTCTTC
TRBD1	many	TRBV2	TRBJ2-3	CASSADRGETDTQYF	TGTGCCAGCAGTGCGGACAGGGGGGAAACAGATACGCAGTATTTT
TRBD2	-	TRBV20-1	TRBJ2-3	CSARVESALAGGTDTQYF	TGCAGTGCTAGAGTGGAATCGGCGCTAGCGGGGGGCACAGATACGCAGTATTTT
-	-	TRBV28	TRBJ1-6	CASSLATGLLLSLHF	TGTGCCAGCAGTTTAGCAACAGGGCTTCTTTTATCCCTCCACTTT
TRBD1	many	TRBV4-1	TRBJ1-1	CASSPGTGLNTEAFF	TGCGCCAGCAGCCCCGGGACAGGACTGAACACTGAAGCTTTCTTT
-	many	TRBV6-1	TRBJ1-1	CASMGRGSYTEAFF	TGTGCCAGCATGGGCAGGGGAAGTTACACTGAAGCTTTCTTT
TRBD1	many	TRBV6-4	TRBJ2-3	CASSLGQGGTDTQYF	TGTGCCAGCAGTTTGGGACAGGGGGGCACAGATACGCAGTATTTT
-	many	TRBV18	TRBJ2-3	CASRLTDTQYF	TGTGCCAGCCGCCTCACAGATACGCAGTATTTT
-	many	TRBV7-2	TRBJ1-1	CASSLAWGRVNTEAFF	TGTGCCAGCAGCTTAGCGTGGGGCAGAGTGAACACTGAAGCTTTCTTT
-	many	TRBV30	TRBJ2-3	CAWTRSTDTQYF	TGTGCCTGGACCCGATCCACAGATACGCAGTATTTT
-	-	TRBV30	TRBJ2-5	CAWSVQAGSGTQYF	TGTGCCTGGAGTGTACAAGCTGGTTCGGGGACCCAGTACTTC
-	many	TRBV5-1	TRBJ2-7	CASSPAEPYEQYF	TGCGCCAGCAGCCCAGCGGAACCCTACGAGCAGTACTTC
-	medium-sized	TRBV4-3	TRBJ1-2	CASSQERDHNYGYTF	TGCGCCAGCAGCCAAGAGAGGGACCATAACTATGGCTACACCTTC
-	many	TRBV11-2	TRBJ2-1	CASSLRRDNEQFF	TGTGCCAGCAGCCTTAGGAGGGACAATGAGCAGTTCTTC